This entry describes one T cell receptor (beta chain). Its specificity is not known. This sample is part of a study of T-cell memory formation after mild COVID-19. General observations from the study: Among clones peaking at day 37 in the second wave, SARS-CoV-2 specificity remained unconfirmed. Pre-infection memory contained some responding clones, which suggested that cross-reactive memory had joined. The CD4+ clones that contracted clustered mainly within CM and EM, and the CD8+ clones concentrated in EMRA. Day 15 to 85 contracting clones showed balanced CD4/CD8; later expanders leaned CD4+.

The CDR3 covers 12 residues. V lost 3 bases and J 6 bases, leaving 9 bases between the germline ends. In TCRdb, the 5' RACE reads were re-called with MiXCR into one record per CDR3 protein. The data show around 390,000 distinct CDR3 sequences, approximately 15% seen once. This receptor was obtained from a man younger than 30 who had mild COVID-19 (a few samples of this study predate the infection). Cell type and time point are not known. Sequencing input: PBMCs or a T cell subset sorted from them (not recorded which). V usage is TRBV12-3 or TRBV12-4 and J usage is TRBJ2-7, with a possible D match to TRBD1 (5 bases). The CDR3 nucleotides are TGTGCCAGCAGTTTCGCAGGGCTCGAGCAGTACTTC. Amino acids: CASSFAGLEQYF.